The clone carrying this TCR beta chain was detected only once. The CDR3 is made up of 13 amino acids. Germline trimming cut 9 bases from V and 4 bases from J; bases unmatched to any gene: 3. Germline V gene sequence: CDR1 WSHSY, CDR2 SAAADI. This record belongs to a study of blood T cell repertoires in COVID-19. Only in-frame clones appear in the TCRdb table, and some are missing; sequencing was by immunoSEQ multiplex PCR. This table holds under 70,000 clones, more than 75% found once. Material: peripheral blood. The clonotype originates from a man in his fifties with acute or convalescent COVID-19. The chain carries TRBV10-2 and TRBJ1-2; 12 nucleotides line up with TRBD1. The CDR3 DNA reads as TGCGCCAGTGGGACAGGGGGCATCTATGGCTACACCTTC. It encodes CASGTGGIYGYTF.